Following are 8 T cell receptor beta chains from one sample sequenced in a study of blood T cell repertoires in COVID-19. TCRdb keeps only in-frame clones here, not all; method: immunoSEQ multiplex PCR. Of 130,000 to 150,000 clones listed, 75% to 90% are singletons. Sequences were obtained from peripheral blood. All receptors come from a human donor in a cohort sampled during active COVID-19.

The chain carries TRBV11-3 and TRBJ2-5; D might be TRBD1 (5 bases). V was cut by 5 bases and J by 1 base, with 14 bases left in between. Germline V lookup: CDR1 SGHNT, CDR2 YENEEA. CDR3 length: 15 amino acids. The CDR3 sequence: CASSREPGSQETQYF. DNA for the CDR3: TGTGCCAGCAGCCGCGAGCCAGGGTCCCAAGAGACCCAGTACTTC.

The chain joins TRBV28 to TRBJ1-1; 7 nucleotides agree with TRBD1. V lost 5 bases, J lost 1 base, and 7 bases stayed unmatched. There are 15 residues in the CDR3. The germline gives CDR1 MDHEN, CDR2 SYDVKM. CDR3: CASSPRTGRNTEAFF. CDR3 coding DNA: TGTGCCAGCAGTCCCCGGACAGGAAGGAACACTGAAGCTTTCTTT.

The chain links TRBV27 to TRBJ2-1; D is possibly TRBD2 (6 bases). Germline assignment: CDR1 MNHEY and CDR2 SMNVEV (reference sequence). V was cut by 5 bases and J by 6 bases, with 17 bases left in between. This CDR3 has 15 amino acids. CDR3 sequence: CASSHTGTYSNEQFF. The CDR3 bases are TGTGCCAGCAGTCACACCGGGACTTACTCCAATGAGCAGTTCTTC.

This sequence joins TRBV7-2 and TRBJ1-2; tentative D call: TRBD1 (6 bases). Germline assignment: CDR1 SGHTA and CDR2 FQGNSA. The CDR3 totals 12 residues. The V and J ends lost 5 bases and 5 bases respectively, with 9 bases between them. The CDR3 sequence: CASSKDSYGYTF. For the CDR3, the DNA is TGTGCCAGCAGCAAGGACAGTTATGGCTACACCTTC.

V is TRBV6-6 and J is TRBJ2-6; 7 nucleotides align to TRBD2. J lost 2 bases, V lost 0 bases, and 1 base had no gene match. CDR1 is MNHNY and CDR2 is SVGAGI in the germline V gene (reference sequence). The CDR3 covers 16 residues. CDR3 loop: CASSYSAGAGANVLTF. The CDR3 DNA is TGTGCCAGCAGTTACTCTGCGGGAGCTGGGGCCAACGTCCTGACTTTC.

The gene calls are TRBV9 and TRBJ2-7, with TRBD1 matching over 7 bases. This CDR3 contains 14 residues. Germline-derived CDR1 and CDR2 are SGDLS and YYNGEE. V lost 0 bases to trimming and J lost 4 bases; unmatched junction nucleotides: 4. The CDR3 region is CASSVEMTGYEQYF. CDR3 nucleotides: TGTGCCAGCAGCGTAGAAATGACAGGGTACGAGCAGTACTTC.

CDR3 sequence (DNA): TGTGCCGCCCTAGACTGGAACACAGATACGCAGTATTTT. Translating it yields CAALDWNTDTQYF. The chain joins TRBV6-5 to TRBJ2-3; the D is unclear. With 11 bases removed from V and 2 bases from J, the gap between germline ends came to 14 bases. This CDR3 comprises 13 residues. Germline V CDR1 and CDR2: MNHEY, SVGAGI.

The gene calls are TRBV2 and TRBJ2-7; unclear D gene. This CDR3 is built from 16 residues. The V gene's germline CDR1 is SNHLY and CDR2 FYNNEI. The V end was cut by 5 bases, the J end by 2 bases, with 19 bases between. The CDR3 loop reads CASSPRSEETPYEQYV. CDR3 sequence (DNA): TGTGCCAGCAGTCCCCGGAGTGAGGAGACCCCCTACGAGCAGTACGTC.